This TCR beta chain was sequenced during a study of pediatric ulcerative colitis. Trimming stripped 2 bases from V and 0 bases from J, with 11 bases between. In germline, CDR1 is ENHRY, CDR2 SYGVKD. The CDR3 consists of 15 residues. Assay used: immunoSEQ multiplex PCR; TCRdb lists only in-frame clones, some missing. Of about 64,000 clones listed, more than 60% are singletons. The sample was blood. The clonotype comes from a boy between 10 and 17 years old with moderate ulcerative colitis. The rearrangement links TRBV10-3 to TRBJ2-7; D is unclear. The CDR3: CAISERAMGSYEQYF. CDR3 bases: TGTGCCATCAGTGAGAGGGCGATGGGCTCCTACGAGCAGTACTTC.